Listed below are T cell receptor beta chains from one sample, sequenced in a study of blood T cell repertoires in COVID-19. Sequencing was performed with immunoSEQ multiplex PCR; in TCRdb, only in-frame clones are kept and a portion is missing. There are around 160,000 clones in the sample; approximately 80% occur only once, and approximately 12% lies in the top ten. Sequencing was done on a sample of peripheral blood. The receptor set was obtained from a man in his fifties or sixties with active or convalescent COVID-19. Both conserved end residues are part of each CDR3. Fields, in order: J gene, clone size, V gene, D gene, CDR3 DNA, CDR3 protein. D genes are given only for firm matches. Clone size is not always given. Where it is, it says once, few, many or a class for expanded clones.

j_gene: TRBJ1-2; abundance: .; v_gene: TRBV9; d_gene: TRBD1; CDR3nt: TGTGCCAGCAGCGTACACAGGGGGGGAGCTAACTATGGCTACACCTTC; CDR3aa: CASSVHRGGANYGYTF
j_gene: TRBJ2-3; abundance: .; v_gene: TRBV5-1; d_gene: .; CDR3nt: TGCGCCAGCAGCCCACTCAGGGGCACAGATACGCAGTATTTT; CDR3aa: CASSPLRGTDTQYF
j_gene: TRBJ1-1; abundance: .; v_gene: TRBV29-1; d_gene: .; CDR3nt: TGCAGCGTCATCAGGGGGAACACTGAAGCTTTCTTT; CDR3aa: CSVIRGNTEAFF
j_gene: TRBJ2-7; abundance: .; v_gene: TRBV5-4; d_gene: TRBD2; CDR3nt: TGTGCCAGCAGCTCGAAGCGGGAAAGACACGAGCAGTACTTC; CDR3aa: CASSSKRERHEQYF
j_gene: TRBJ1-3; abundance: .; v_gene: TRBV6-2/TRBV6-3; d_gene: .; CDR3nt: TGTGCCAGCAGTTCCCGAGGGTCCTTCTCTGGAAACACCATATATTTT; CDR3aa: CASSSRGSFSGNTIYF
j_gene: TRBJ2-5; abundance: .; v_gene: TRBV6-5; d_gene: TRBD2; CDR3nt: TGTGCCAGCAGGTCAGGACTAGGAGGGACCCAGTACTTC; CDR3aa: CASRSGLGGTQYF
j_gene: TRBJ2-3; abundance: .; v_gene: TRBV27; d_gene: TRBD1; CDR3nt: TGTGCCAGCAGTTGGACAGGGGCGTTGTATACGCAGTATTTT; CDR3aa: CASSWTGALYTQYF
j_gene: TRBJ2-3; abundance: .; v_gene: TRBV4-3; d_gene: TRBD2; CDR3nt: TGCGCCAGCAGCCAAGCACCCGCGGGAGAGCTCCCAGATACGCAGTATTTT; CDR3aa: CASSQAPAGELPDTQYF
j_gene: TRBJ1-3; abundance: .; v_gene: TRBV24-1; d_gene: .; CDR3nt: TGTGCCACCAGTGGGCAGGGGCCACCGATATATTTT; CDR3aa: CATSGQGPPIYF
j_gene: TRBJ1-2; abundance: few; v_gene: TRBV4-1; d_gene: .; CDR3nt: TGCGCCAGCAGCCCACGAATGCACAGGGAAGGTCCCTATCTGAATGGCTACACCTTC; CDR3aa: CASSPRMHREGPYLNGYTF
j_gene: TRBJ1-2; abundance: .; v_gene: TRBV5-5; d_gene: .; CDR3nt: TGTGCCAGCAGCTCCTTTGGCAGGGGCTTTGGCTACACCTTC; CDR3aa: CASSSFGRGFGYTF
j_gene: TRBJ1-2; abundance: once; v_gene: TRBV3-1/TRBV3-2; d_gene: TRBD1; CDR3nt: TGTGCCAGCAGCTCCGGGACAGGGAGCTATGGCTACACCTTC; CDR3aa: CASSSGTGSYGYTF
j_gene: TRBJ1-1; abundance: .; v_gene: TRBV7-2; d_gene: .; CDR3nt: TGTGCCAGCAGCTTAAACCCCGGGATGGGCACTGAAGCTTTCTTT; CDR3aa: CASSLNPGMGTEAFF
j_gene: TRBJ1-2; abundance: .; v_gene: TRBV10-1; d_gene: .; CDR3nt: TGCGCCAGCAGTTTTACGCCGCCCAGGATTGAGTCCTATGGCTACACCTTC; CDR3aa: CASSFTPPRIESYGYTF
j_gene: TRBJ2-1; abundance: .; v_gene: TRBV11-3; d_gene: .; CDR3nt: TGTGCCAGCAGTACCTTCTACGCCAATGAGCAGTTCTTC; CDR3aa: CASSTFYANEQFF
j_gene: TRBJ2-1; abundance: .; v_gene: TRBV5-1; d_gene: .; CDR3nt: TGCGCCAGCAGCTTTTTTACTGGGCCAAACTCCTACAATGAGCAGTTCTTC; CDR3aa: CASSFFTGPNSYNEQFF
j_gene: TRBJ2-1; abundance: .; v_gene: TRBV5-4; d_gene: .; CDR3nt: TGTGCCAGCAGCTTGTACGACACCTACAATGAGCAGTTCTTC; CDR3aa: CASSLYDTYNEQFF
j_gene: TRBJ2-3; abundance: .; v_gene: TRBV4-2; d_gene: TRBD2; CDR3nt: TGTGCCAGCAGCCAGAACCCCGGGACTAGAGCCACAGATACGCAGTATTTT; CDR3aa: CASSQNPGTRATDTQYF
j_gene: TRBJ2-3; abundance: .; v_gene: TRBV24-1; d_gene: .; CDR3nt: TGTGCCACCAGTGAGGCAAACACAGATACGCAGTATTTT; CDR3aa: CATSEANTDTQYF
j_gene: TRBJ1-1; abundance: few; v_gene: TRBV7-3; d_gene: .; CDR3nt: TGTGCCAGCAGCCCTCGGGGGGAGTCGCACACTGAAGCTTTCTTT; CDR3aa: CASSPRGESHTEAFF
j_gene: TRBJ1-2; abundance: .; v_gene: TRBV19; d_gene: .; CDR3nt: TGTGCCAGTAGTTTCGACCCCCGCGGGAATTATGGCTACACCTTC; CDR3aa: CASSFDPRGNYGYTF
j_gene: TRBJ1-5; abundance: .; v_gene: TRBV21-1; d_gene: .; CDR3nt: TGTGCCAGCAGCAAAGGCAGAACCTATCAGCCCCAGCATTTT; CDR3aa: CASSKGRTYQPQHF
j_gene: TRBJ2-1; abundance: .; v_gene: TRBV19; d_gene: TRBD2; CDR3nt: TGTGCCAGTAAATTGGCGGGAGTCGGCAATGAGCAGTTCTTC; CDR3aa: CASKLAGVGNEQFF
j_gene: TRBJ2-7; abundance: .; v_gene: TRBV11-1; d_gene: .; CDR3nt: TGTGCCAGCAGCAATAGCGGTTTTTACGAGCAGTACTTC; CDR3aa: CASSNSGFYEQYF
j_gene: TRBJ1-2; abundance: once; v_gene: TRBV27; d_gene: TRBD1; CDR3nt: TGTGCCAGCAGTTTCACGGGACAGACAAACTATGGCTACACCTTC; CDR3aa: CASSFTGQTNYGYTF
j_gene: TRBJ1-4; abundance: .; v_gene: TRBV12-3/TRBV12-4; d_gene: .; CDR3nt: TGTGCCAGCAGTGACACCCAGGGGGAAAAACTGTTTTTT; CDR3aa: CASSDTQGEKLFF
j_gene: TRBJ2-7; abundance: .; v_gene: TRBV6-6; d_gene: .; CDR3nt: TGTGCCAGCAGTTACTCCGGGGTCGGCTACGAGCAGTACTTC; CDR3aa: CASSYSGVGYEQYF
j_gene: TRBJ2-7; abundance: .; v_gene: TRBV28; d_gene: TRBD1; CDR3nt: TGTGCCAGCAGCGTCCCGGGACAGGGGGCGAAAGAGCAGTACTTC; CDR3aa: CASSVPGQGAKEQYF
j_gene: TRBJ2-3; abundance: .; v_gene: TRBV7-3; d_gene: TRBD2; CDR3nt: TGTGCCAGCAGCTTAATTTCTAGCGGGACCGATACGCAGTATTTT; CDR3aa: CASSLISSGTDTQYF
j_gene: TRBJ2-6; abundance: .; v_gene: TRBV4-2; d_gene: .; CDR3nt: TGTGCCAGCAGCCAAGTCGGGCTAGGGGCAGGGGACTACTCTGGGGCCAACGTCCTGACTTTC; CDR3aa: CASSQVGLGAGDYSGANVLTF
j_gene: TRBJ1-5; abundance: few; v_gene: TRBV4-3; d_gene: .; CDR3nt: TGCGCCAGCAGCCAAGATAGTAGACCGGGTCAGCCCCAGCATTTT; CDR3aa: CASSQDSRPGQPQHF
j_gene: TRBJ1-3; abundance: .; v_gene: TRBV30; d_gene: .; CDR3nt: TGTGCCTGGAGGGCCCCGGGAATTAGGAACACCATATATTTT; CDR3aa: CAWRAPGIRNTIYF
j_gene: TRBJ2-1; abundance: .; v_gene: TRBV19; d_gene: .; CDR3nt: TGTGCCAGTAGTATAGATGAGGGTGGCAATGAGCAGTTCTTC; CDR3aa: CASSIDEGGNEQFF
j_gene: TRBJ2-1; abundance: .; v_gene: TRBV6-2/TRBV6-3; d_gene: TRBD2; CDR3nt: TGTGCCAGCAGTTCACCGGGACTAGCGGATGAGCAGTTCTTC; CDR3aa: CASSSPGLADEQFF
j_gene: TRBJ2-1; abundance: .; v_gene: TRBV15; d_gene: .; CDR3nt: TGTGCCACCAGCGGCCTCAATCCCGACAATGAGCAGTTCTTC; CDR3aa: CATSGLNPDNEQFF
j_gene: TRBJ2-7; abundance: .; v_gene: TRBV7-9; d_gene: TRBD2; CDR3nt: TGTGCCAGCAGCTTGTCCAGCGGGAGGGTTGAGGACGAGCAGTACTTC; CDR3aa: CASSLSSGRVEDEQYF
j_gene: TRBJ2-7; abundance: .; v_gene: TRBV7-9; d_gene: .; CDR3nt: TGTGCCAGCAGCTTGACGGGAGAGGACGAGCAGTACTTC; CDR3aa: CASSLTGEDEQYF